This TCR beta chain was identified during a study of radiotherapy plus CTLA-4 blockade in lung cancer. The wider study: Objective responses were recorded in over 15% of patients, with disease control recorded in 25% to 40%.

Study-wide findings and caveats: Response, reportedly, was best predicted by interferon-beta along with early blood T cell clone dynamics. Radiotherapy plus ipilimumab was followed by expansion in blood of tumor-derived TCR clones.

Clones were sequenced by immunoSEQ multiplex PCR, and TCRdb holds only the in-frame ones, with some missing. The sample lists about 24,000 clones, less than 80% occurring once. As for this clone: Its antigen remains unknown.

CTLA-4 blockade with ipilimumab, together with focal radiation, was given to patients with chemo-refractory metastatic non-small-cell lung cancer. The TCR originated in a human donor with non-small cell lung cancer whose response to radiotherapy plus ipilimumab could not be evaluated. The sequenced sample was peripheral blood, obtained from a patient treated with radiotherapy plus ipilimumab.

This CDR3 is CSVAGAGNQPQHF. CDR3 bases: TGCAGCGTCGCGGGGGCAGGCAATCAGCCCCAGCATTTT. The chain has TRBV29-1 and TRBJ1-5; possible D gene TRBD1, 6 bases. V lost 6 bases and J lost 2, with 11 bases in between. The germline V gene encodes CDR1 SQVTM and CDR2 ANQGSEA. This CDR3 is built from 13 residues.